These 21 T cell receptor beta chains share one sample of origin, sequenced in a study of shared clonotypes between healthy human individuals. The assay was immunoSEQ multiplex PCR, and TCRdb's table has in-frame clones only and misses some. Among 1,400,000 or so clones, approximately 98.5% were seen once, and the ten largest hold about 0.4%. Sequencing was done on a sample of naive CD4+ T cells sorted from blood. The subset here: CD45RA+ positively selected. The source is a young man in good health.

V and J are TRBV7-8 and TRBJ1-1; D gene unclear. Germline-derived CDR1 and CDR2 are SGHVS and FQNEAQ. Trimming left V 3 bases short and J 5 bases short, with 19 bases between. The CDR3 is 16 residues long. The CDR3, as DNA: TGTGCCAGCAGCTTCGGAGCCCTGCCAGGTGGAACTGAAGCTTTCTTT. This encodes CASSFGALPGGTEAFF.

This clone has only one observation. The identical CDR3 is also encoded by other nucleotide sequences in the sample. V gene TRBV28 combines with J gene TRBJ1-2; 11 nucleotides align to TRBD1. Trimming took 6 bases from V and 5 from J; bases not matched to a gene: 2. This CDR3 has 13 amino acids. The V gene's germline CDR1 is MDHEN and CDR2 SYDVKM. The CDR3 spells CASRGTGGYGYTF. Here the CDR3 DNA reads TGTGCCAGCAGGGGGACAGGGGGGTATGGCTACACCTTC.

CDR3: CASSSRVNTEAFF. CDR3 coding DNA: TGTGCCAGCAGCTCCAGGGTGAACACTGAAGCTTTCTTT. The rearrangement joins TRBV7-6 to TRBJ1-1, with a tentative D call TRBD1 (5 bases). This CDR3 spans 13 amino acids. Germline CDR1 and CDR2: SGHVS and FNYEAQ. Trimming removed 4 bases at V and 0 bases at J, with 6 bases between.

The gene calls are TRBV19 and TRBJ2-6; TRBD1 is a possible D gene (6 bases). From germline, CDR1 is LNHDA and CDR2 SQIVND (reference sequence). V was cut by 6 bases and J by 1 base, with 13 bases left in between. The CDR3 is made up of 16 amino acids. CDR3 loop: CASRTGPMSGANVLTF. The CDR3 bases are TGTGCCAGTAGGACAGGCCCTATGTCTGGGGCCAACGTCCTGACTTTC.

V and J are TRBV2 and TRBJ2-5, with 9 bases matching TRBD1. Germline V gives CDR1 SNHLY, CDR2 FYNNEI. The CDR3 is 13 residues long. The V and J ends lost 8 bases and 4 bases, in that order; junction bases with no gene match: 5. The CDR3 region is CASGQGMAETQYF. In DNA form, the CDR3 reads TGTGCCAGCGGACAGGGGATGGCAGAGACCCAGTACTTC.

The chain has TRBV29-1 and TRBJ2-7; 11 nucleotides agree with TRBD1. From germline, CDR1 is SQVTM and CDR2 ANQGSEA. J gave up 2 bases and V 4 bases, and 10 bases lay outside the gene matches. The CDR3 extends over 16 amino acids. The CDR3 reads CSVASPRGQGAYEQYF. CDR3 coding DNA: TGCAGCGTTGCCAGCCCGAGGGGACAGGGGGCCTACGAGCAGTACTTC.

The chain combines TRBV9 with TRBJ2-2, with TRBD2 identical over 7 bases. This CDR3 is built from 15 residues. Germline-derived CDR1 and CDR2 are SGDLS and YYNGEE. Losses at the gene ends were 0 bases for V and 7 bases for J; bases not matched to a gene: 6. The CDR3 loop is CASSVAVGGNGELFF. The CDR3 DNA follows: TGTGCCAGCAGCGTAGCTGTCGGGGGGAACGGGGAGCTGTTTTTT. Variable domain in full (rest from reference TRBV9 and TRBJ2-2): DSGVTQTPKHLITATGQRVTLRCSPRSGDLSVYWYQQSLDQGLQFLIQYYNGEERAKGNILERFSAQQFPDLHSELNLSSLELGDSALYFCASSVAVGGNGELFFGEGSRLTVL.

V usage is TRBV29-1 and J usage is TRBJ1-2; tentatively, D is TRBD1 (5 bases). CDR1 and CDR2 from the germline V gene are SQVTM and ANQGSEA. The V end was cut by 3 bases, the J end by 3 bases, with 23 bases between. CDR3 length equals 17 residues. CDR3 region: CSVDWAPSRDAHYGYTF. The CDR3 DNA follows: TGCAGCGTTGACTGGGCCCCCAGCCGGGACGCGCACTATGGCTACACCTTC.

V is TRBV7-6 and J is TRBJ2-1, with 9 bases matching TRBD2. The length of the CDR3 is 16 residues. The V gene's germline CDR1 is SGHVS and CDR2 FNYEAQ. The trim removed 6 bases at V and 1 base at J, leaving 7 bases unmatched. CDR3 protein: CASRTGTSSSYNEQFF. As DNA, the CDR3 is TGTGCCAGCAGAACCGGGACTAGCTCTTCCTACAATGAGCAGTTCTTC.

This chain connects TRBV25-1 to TRBJ1-5, with a weak D call TRBD1 (5 bases). CDR3 length: 16 residues. The germline V and J ends were trimmed by 7 bases and 0 bases, with 16 bases remaining between them. The germline gives CDR1 MGHDK, CDR2 SYGVNS. DNA of the CDR3: TGTGCCAGCAAAGCTACGGCGGGGGGTAGCAATCAGCCCCAGCATTTT. Protein: CASKATAGGSNQPQHF.

CDR3 in amino acids: CASSLVGVTEAFF. CDR3 coding DNA: TGTGCCAGCAGCTTGGTGGGTGTCACTGAAGCTTTCTTT. This chain links TRBV5-5 with TRBJ1-1; no definite D call. V dropped 0 bases and J dropped 4 bases, with 7 bases sitting between them. The CDR3 is made up of 13 amino acids. Germline V CDR1 and CDR2: SGHKS, YYEKEE (reference sequence). Based on the CDR3 plus reference TRBV5-5 and TRBJ1-1, the full variable domain is DAGVTQSPTHLIKTRGQQVTLRCSPISGHKSVSWYQQVLGQGPQFIFQYYEKEERGRGNFPDRFSARQFPNYSSELNVNALLLGDSALYLCASSLVGVTEAFFGQGTRLTVV.

V and J are TRBV5-1 and TRBJ1-4; D unresolved. V lost 3 bases, J lost 6 bases, and 12 bases lay in between. The CDR3 is 14 residues long. From germline, CDR1 is SGHRS and CDR2 YFSETQ. The CDR3 region is CASSSRTGDEKLFF. CDR3 sequence (DNA): TGCGCCAGCAGCTCTCGGACCGGGGATGAAAAACTGTTTTTT.

The V call is TRBV6-6, the J call TRBJ2-1; weak D call: TRBD2 (6 bases). This CDR3 has 12 residues. The V gene lost 6 bases and the J gene lost 8 bases, with 11 bases spanning the gap. Per the germline V gene, CDR1 is MNHNY and CDR2 is SVGAGI (reference sequence). This chain's CDR3 is CASSRLDHEQFF. In DNA form, the CDR3 reads TGTGCCAGCAGCCGACTAGACCATGAGCAGTTCTTC.

This clone was seen only a few times. V gene TRBV6-5 combines with J gene TRBJ2-7; possibly TRBD1 for D (6 bases). The CDR3 has 12 residues. Trimming left V 4 bases short and J 4 bases short, with 8 bases between. Per the germline V gene, CDR1 is MNHEY and CDR2 is SVGAGI. The CDR3 sequence: CASSSTGYEQYF. CDR3 nucleotides: TGTGCCAGCAGTTCCACAGGGTACGAGCAGTACTTC.

This clone has only one observation. This rearrangement joins TRBV28 to TRBJ2-1; no definite D call. Trimming pared 3 bases from V and 5 bases from J, leaving 5 bases between. The CDR3 is 12 amino acids. Per germline, CDR1 MDHEN and CDR2 SYDVKM. In nucleotides, the CDR3 is TGTGCCAGCAGTTTGCTCAACAATGAGCAGTTCTTC. Protein sequence: CASSLLNNEQFF.

The V call is TRBV11-3, the J call TRBJ2-3; no firm D call. V lost 0 bases to trimming and J lost 0 bases, with 10 bases between them. The CDR3 contains 16 residues. In germline, CDR1 is SGHNT, CDR2 YENEEA. The CDR3 nucleotides read TGTGCCAGCAGCTTAGAAGGCCCAGCAAGCACAGATACGCAGTATTTT. Amino acids: CASSLEGPASTDTQYF. Full variable domain (remainder filled in from reference TRBV11-3 and TRBJ2-3): EAGVVQSPRYKIIEKKQPVAFWCNPISGHNTLYWYLQNLGQGPELLIRYENEEAVDDSQLPKDRFSAERLKGVDSTLKIQPAELGDSAVYLCASSLEGPASTDTQYFGPGTRLTVL.

The J gene is TRBJ1-1, the V gene TRBV18, with D perhaps TRBD1 (6 bases). V dropped 3 bases and J dropped 7 bases, with 21 bases sitting between them. This CDR3 region has 16 residues. CDR1 and CDR2 (germline): KGHSH, LQKENI. CDR3 in DNA: TGTGCCAGCTCACCGCGGACAGCTAAGGGGGGGCATGAAGCTTTCTTT. Translating gives CASSPRTAKGGHEAFF.

V and J are TRBV11-3 and TRBJ2-1; 7 nucleotides agree with TRBD2. The CDR3 is made up of 17 amino acids. Unmatched junction bases numbered 10, after V lost 5 bases and J lost 0 bases. Germline V gene sequence: CDR1 SGHNT, CDR2 YENEEA. DNA of the CDR3: TGTGCCAGCAGCCAAGATCAGCGGGATAGCTCCTACAATGAGCAGTTCTTC. It specifies CASSQDQRDSSYNEQFF.

This chain uses TRBV28 with TRBJ1-2; weak D call: TRBD1 (6 bases). The germline V gene has CDR1 MDHEN and CDR2 SYDVKM. The CDR3 totals 13 residues. V lost 4 bases, J lost 12 bases, and 18 bases lay in between. The CDR3 DNA reads as TGTGCCAGCAGTTCCGGACAGCTGGTTCGGCACACCTTC. Its protein product is CASSSGQLVRHTF.

CDR3 residues: CASTLMGLAGDNEQFF. The CDR3 region has the DNA TGTGCCAGCACCCTTATGGGACTAGCGGGAGACAATGAGCAGTTCTTC. The chain uses TRBV7-2 and TRBJ2-1, with 14 bases identical to TRBD2. Trimming at V came to 7 bases and at J to 5 bases, leaving 7 bases not matched to a gene. CDR1 and CDR2 (germline): SGHTA, FQGNSA. This CDR3 has 16 amino acids. The complete variable domain, with remaining parts taken from reference TRBV7-2 and TRBJ2-1, reads GAGVSQSPSNKVTEKGKDVELRCDPISGHTALYWYRQSLGQGLEFLIYFQGNSAPDKSGLPSDRFSAERTGGSVSTLTIQRTQQEDSAVYLCASTLMGLAGDNEQFFGPGTRLTVL.

This clone was recorded once. The genes are TRBV18 and TRBJ2-7; no firm D call. Trimming pared 3 bases from V and 0 bases from J, leaving 12 bases between. Germline lookup yields CDR1 KGHSH and CDR2 LQKENI. The CDR3 is made up of 15 amino acids. CDR3 sequence: CASSPTSGFSYEQYF. In DNA form, the CDR3 reads TGTGCCAGCTCACCGACGTCAGGTTTCTCCTACGAGCAGTACTTC.